This T cell receptor (beta chain) was captured by sequencing in a study of regulatory T cells in long-lasting Graves disease. Study findings and constraints: Those with persistent disease had in common more public clonotypes (more than 2,500) than new patients (approximately 920). Persistent disease favored TRBV28, TRBJ1-2 and TRBJ2-5.

Germline CDR1 and CDR2: SGDLS and YYNGEE. CDR3 length: 18 residues. With 3 bases removed from V and 5 bases from J, the gap between germline ends came to 23 bases. Noted time point: newly diagnosed GD, antithyroid drugs for less than 3 months. RNA from PBMCs was the source of the TCR library. The peripheral blood volume drawn was 8.5 to 9 milliliters, and it was collected into EDTA tubes. A word on this clonotype: Its antigen is not identified.

Arm-PCR with iRepertoire HTBI primers amplified the CDR3 regions for these TCR beta libraries. Each CDR3 protein is one row after TCRdb ran MiXCR on the multiplex PCR reads. The sample includes 320,000 or so distinct CDR3 sequences, over 15% of them seen just once. The rearrangement links TRBV9 to TRBJ2-2; D is possibly TRBD1 or TRBD2 (5 bases each). The TCR comes from a female donor with Graves disease. Sequenced here: peripheral blood mononuclear cells (PBMCs), sampled at new diagnosis, from a patient treated with antithyroid drugs. The CDR3 region has the DNA TGTGCCAGCAGCGGGCAGCTCAGGGACCCTTCGAGGACCGGGGAGCTGTTTTTT. It is translated as CASSGQLRDPSRTGELFF.